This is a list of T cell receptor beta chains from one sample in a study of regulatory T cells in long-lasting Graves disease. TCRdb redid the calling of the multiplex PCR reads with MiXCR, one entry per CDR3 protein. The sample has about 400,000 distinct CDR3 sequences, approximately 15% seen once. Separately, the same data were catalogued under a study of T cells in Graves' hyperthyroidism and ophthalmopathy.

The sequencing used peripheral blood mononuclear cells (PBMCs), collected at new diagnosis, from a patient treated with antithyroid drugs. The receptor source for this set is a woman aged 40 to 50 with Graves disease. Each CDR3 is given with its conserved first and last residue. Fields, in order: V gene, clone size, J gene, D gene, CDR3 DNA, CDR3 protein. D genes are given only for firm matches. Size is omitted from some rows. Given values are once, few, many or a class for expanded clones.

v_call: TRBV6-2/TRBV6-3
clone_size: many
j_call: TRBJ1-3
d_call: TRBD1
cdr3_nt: TGTGCCAGCAGTTACTCGGTCTGGGACAGGGCTGGAAACACCATATATTTT
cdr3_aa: CASSYSVWDRAGNTIYF

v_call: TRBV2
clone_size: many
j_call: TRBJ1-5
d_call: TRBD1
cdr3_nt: TGTGCCAGCAGTGAAAAGACAGGGGGTCAGCCCCAGCATTTT
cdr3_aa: CASSEKTGGQPQHF

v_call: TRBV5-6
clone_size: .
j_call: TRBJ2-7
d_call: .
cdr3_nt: TGTGCCAGCAGCTTGTGGAACAGGCGATACGAGCAGTACTTC
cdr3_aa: CASSLWNRRYEQYF

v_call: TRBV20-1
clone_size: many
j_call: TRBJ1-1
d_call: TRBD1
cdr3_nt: TGCAGTGCTAGCCCCGGGACAGGGAACACTGAAGCTTTCTTT
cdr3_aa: CSASPGTGNTEAFF

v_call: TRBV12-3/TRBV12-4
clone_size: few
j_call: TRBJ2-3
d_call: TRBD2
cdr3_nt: TGTGCCAGCAGTTTCGTAGCGGGAGAGGTAGATACGCAGTATTTT
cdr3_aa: CASSFVAGEVDTQYF

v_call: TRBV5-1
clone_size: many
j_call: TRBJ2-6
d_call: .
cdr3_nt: TGTGCCAGCAGTTTGGGGGTCCCTGGGGCCAACGTCCTGACTTTC
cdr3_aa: CASSLGVPGANVLTF

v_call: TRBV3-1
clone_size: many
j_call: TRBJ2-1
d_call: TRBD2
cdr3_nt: TGTGCCAGCAGCACTATAGCGGGAGCGGATGGGAGATACAATGAGCAGTTCTTC
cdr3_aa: CASSTIAGADGRYNEQFF

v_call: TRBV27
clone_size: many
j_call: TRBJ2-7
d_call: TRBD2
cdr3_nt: TGTGCCAGCAGTTTGACTAGCGGGAGGGCCGGGGGAAACGAGCAGTACTTC
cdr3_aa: CASSLTSGRAGGNEQYF

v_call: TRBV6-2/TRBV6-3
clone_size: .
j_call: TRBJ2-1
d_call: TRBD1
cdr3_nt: TGTGCCAGCATGAGCGTGGGACAGGGCTACAATGAGCAGTTCTTC
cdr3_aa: CASMSVGQGYNEQFF

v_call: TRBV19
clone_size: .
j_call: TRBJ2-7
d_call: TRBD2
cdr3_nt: TGTGCCAGTAGTAGCGGGACTAGCGCCATCTACGAGCAGTACTTC
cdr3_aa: CASSSGTSAIYEQYF

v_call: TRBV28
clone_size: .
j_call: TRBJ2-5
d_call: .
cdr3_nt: TGTGCCAGCAGACTGGGCGTGGCGGGGACCCAGTACTTC
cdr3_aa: CASRLGVAGTQYF

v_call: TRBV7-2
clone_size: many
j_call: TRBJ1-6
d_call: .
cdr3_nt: TGTGCCAGCAGCCAATCGGGGATCCGAAATAATTCACCCCTCCACTTT
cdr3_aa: CASSQSGIRNNSPLHF

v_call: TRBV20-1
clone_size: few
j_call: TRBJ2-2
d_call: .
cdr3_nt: TGCAGTGCTAGAGAATCGGGGAACACCGGGGAGCTGTTTTTT
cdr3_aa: CSARESGNTGELFF

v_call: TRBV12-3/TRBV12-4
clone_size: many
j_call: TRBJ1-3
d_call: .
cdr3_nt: TGTGCCAGCAGTCCACTTGCGGCTGGAAACACCATATATTTT
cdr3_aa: CASSPLAAGNTIYF

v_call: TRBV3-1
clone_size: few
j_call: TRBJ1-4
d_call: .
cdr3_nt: TGTGCCAGCAGTATGACAGTTCCTAATGAAAAACTGTTTTTT
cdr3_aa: CASSMTVPNEKLFF

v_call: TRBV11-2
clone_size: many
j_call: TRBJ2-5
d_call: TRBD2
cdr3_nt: TGTGCCAGCAGCCGAATGGGACTAGCGGGAGGAGGAGAGACCCAGTACTTC
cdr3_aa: CASSRMGLAGGGETQYF

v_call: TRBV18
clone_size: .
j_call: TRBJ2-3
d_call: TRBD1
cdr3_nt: TGTGCCAGCTCAAGTCTAAAGGACAGGGCGCATGATACGCAGTATTTT
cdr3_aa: CASSSLKDRAHDTQYF

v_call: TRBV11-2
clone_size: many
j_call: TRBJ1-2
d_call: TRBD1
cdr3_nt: TGTGCCAGCAGCTTAGCCCCTGACAGGGGTTACTATGGCTACACCTTC
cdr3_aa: CASSLAPDRGYYGYTF

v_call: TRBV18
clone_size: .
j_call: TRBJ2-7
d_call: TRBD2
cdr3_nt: TGTGCCAGCTCACCGGGACTAGCGGGAGTCGAGCAGCACTTC
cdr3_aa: CASSPGLAGVEQHF

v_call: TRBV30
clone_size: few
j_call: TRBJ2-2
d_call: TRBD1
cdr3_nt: TGTGCCTGGAGTGCTTGGGACAGAGTCAGCGGGGAGCTGTTTTTT
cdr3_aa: CAWSAWDRVSGELFF

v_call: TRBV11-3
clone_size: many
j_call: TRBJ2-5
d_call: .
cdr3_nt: TGTGCCAGCAGCCCGGTGGCTAGCTCAGAGACCCAGTACTTC
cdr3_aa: CASSPVASSETQYF

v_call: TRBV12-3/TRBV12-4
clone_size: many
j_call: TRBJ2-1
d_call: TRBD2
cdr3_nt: TGTGCCAGCAGTTTAATAGCGGGGGACTACAATGAGCAGTTCTTC
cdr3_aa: CASSLIAGDYNEQFF

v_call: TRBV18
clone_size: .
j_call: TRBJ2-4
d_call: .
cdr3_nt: TGTGCCAGCTCACCAAGGACAGATCCTTTAAACATTCAGTACTTC
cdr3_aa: CASSPRTDPLNIQYF

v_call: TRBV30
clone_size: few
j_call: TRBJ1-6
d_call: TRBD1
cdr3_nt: TGTGCCAGTAGTTCTCCGGGACAGAAGAATTCACCCCTCCACTTT
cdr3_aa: CASSSPGQKNSPLHF

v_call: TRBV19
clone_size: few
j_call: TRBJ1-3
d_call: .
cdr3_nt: TGTGCCAGTAGTATCTGGACCCCCTCCTCTGGAAACACCATATATTTT
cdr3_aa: CASSIWTPSSGNTIYF

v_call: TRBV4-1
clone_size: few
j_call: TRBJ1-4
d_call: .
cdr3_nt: TGCGCCAGCAGCCAGGGGAGCGAAAAACTGTTTTTT
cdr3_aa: CASSQGSEKLFF

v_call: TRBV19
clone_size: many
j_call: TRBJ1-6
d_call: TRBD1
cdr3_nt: TGTGCCAGTACCTCCACGGCAGGGGGTAATTCACCCCTCCACTTT
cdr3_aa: CASTSTAGGNSPLHF

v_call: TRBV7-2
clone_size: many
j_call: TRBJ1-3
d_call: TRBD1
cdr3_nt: TGTGCCAGCAGCCCGACAGGGATTGGAAACACCATATATTTT
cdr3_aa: CASSPTGIGNTIYF

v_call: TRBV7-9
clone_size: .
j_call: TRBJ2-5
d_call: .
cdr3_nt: TGTGCCAGCAGCTTACGACTTTCGGAGACCCAGTACTTC
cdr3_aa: CASSLRLSETQYF

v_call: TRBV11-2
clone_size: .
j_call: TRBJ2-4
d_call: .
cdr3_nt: TGTGCCAGCAGGGAACCCTACAGAAACGCCAAAAACATTCAGTACTTC
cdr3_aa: CASREPYRNAKNIQYF

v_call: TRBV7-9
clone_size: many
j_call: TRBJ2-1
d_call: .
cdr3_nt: TGTGCCAGCAGCTTAGACGGACGGAACAATGAGCAGTTCTTC
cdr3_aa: CASSLDGRNNEQFF

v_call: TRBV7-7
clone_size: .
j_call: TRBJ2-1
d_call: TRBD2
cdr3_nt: TGTGCTAGCAGACTGTACCCCCCCGGGGCTAGCGGGAGGTACAATGAGCAGTTCTTC
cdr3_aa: CASRLYPPGASGRYNEQFF

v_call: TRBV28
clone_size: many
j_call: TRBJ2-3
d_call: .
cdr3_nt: TGTGCCAGCAGTGAATACAGGGTTAATACGCAGTATTTT
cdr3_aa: CASSEYRVNTQYF

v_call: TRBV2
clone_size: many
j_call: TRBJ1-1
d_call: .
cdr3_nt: TGTGCCAGCAGTACCGACCCCATGAACACTGAAGCTTTCTTT
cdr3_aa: CASSTDPMNTEAFF

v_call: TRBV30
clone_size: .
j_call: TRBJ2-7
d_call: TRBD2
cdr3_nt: TGTGCCTGGAATCTCGCGGGAGCCCTAGGCTCCTACGAGCAGTACTTC
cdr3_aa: CAWNLAGALGSYEQYF

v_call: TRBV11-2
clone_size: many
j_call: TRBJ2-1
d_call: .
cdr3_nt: TGTGCCAGCAGCTCCATAGCGCCGAGCTCCTACAATGAGCAGTTCTTC
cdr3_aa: CASSSIAPSSYNEQFF

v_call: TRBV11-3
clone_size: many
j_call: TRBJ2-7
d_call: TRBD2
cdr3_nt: TGTGCCAGCAGCCTTGGACTAGCGGGAGTACGGCAGTACTTC
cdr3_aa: CASSLGLAGVRQYF

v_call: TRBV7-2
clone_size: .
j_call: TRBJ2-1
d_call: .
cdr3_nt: TGTGCCAGCTCACCGACACCAACTAGAGGGAATGAGCAGTTCTTC
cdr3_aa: CASSPTPTRGNEQFF

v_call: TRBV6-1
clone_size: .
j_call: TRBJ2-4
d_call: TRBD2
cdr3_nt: TGTGCCAGCGGAGAACAACTAGCGGGGGGACCTCTGAACATTCAGTACTTC
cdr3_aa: CASGEQLAGGPLNIQYF

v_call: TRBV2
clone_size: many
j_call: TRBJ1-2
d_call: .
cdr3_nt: TGTGCCAGCAGTGAAGGACAGGACTATGGCTACACCTTC
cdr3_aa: CASSEGQDYGYTF

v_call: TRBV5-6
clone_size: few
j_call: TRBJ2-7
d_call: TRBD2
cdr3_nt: TGTGCCAGCAGCTTTTATTTGGGCGGGAGTGGTCACGAGCAGTACTTC
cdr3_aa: CASSFYLGGSGHEQYF

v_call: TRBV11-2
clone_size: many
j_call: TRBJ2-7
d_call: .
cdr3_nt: TGTGCCAGCAGCTTAGAGGGTAGTGGATCGTACGAGCAGTACTTC
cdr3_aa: CASSLEGSGSYEQYF

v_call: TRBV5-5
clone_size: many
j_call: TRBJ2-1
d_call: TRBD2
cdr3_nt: TGTGCCAGCAGCTTGGCAGCGGGAGGGTACAATGAGCAGTTCTTC
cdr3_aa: CASSLAAGGYNEQFF

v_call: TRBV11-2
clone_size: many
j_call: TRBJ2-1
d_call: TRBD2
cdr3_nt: TGTGCCAGCAGCCCGGGGCTAGCGGGAGGGTGGTTCTTC
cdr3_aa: CASSPGLAGGWFF

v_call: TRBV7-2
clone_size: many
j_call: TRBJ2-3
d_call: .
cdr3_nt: TGTGCCAGCAGCCTACATACGCAGTATTTT
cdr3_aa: CASSLHTQYF

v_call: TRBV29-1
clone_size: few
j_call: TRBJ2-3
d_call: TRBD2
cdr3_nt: TGCAGCGTTGTAGGGACTAGCGGGAGTACAGATACGCAGTATTTT
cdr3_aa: CSVVGTSGSTDTQYF

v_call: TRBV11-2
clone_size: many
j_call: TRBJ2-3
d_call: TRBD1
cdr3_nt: TGTGCCAGCAGCTCCGCCGGGACAGGCACAGATACGCAGTATTTT
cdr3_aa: CASSSAGTGTDTQYF

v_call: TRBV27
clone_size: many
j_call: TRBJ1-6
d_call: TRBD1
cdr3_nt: TGTGCCAGCATGAGGTTCGGGGGTATGGGGACAGGGCCGTTAGGGGCCCTCCACTTT
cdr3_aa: CASMRFGGMGTGPLGALHF

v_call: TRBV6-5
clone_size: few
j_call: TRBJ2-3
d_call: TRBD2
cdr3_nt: TGTGCCAGCAGTTACAAGACTAGCGGGAGGACCCCTCCCACAGATACGCAGTATTTT
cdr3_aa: CASSYKTSGRTPPTDTQYF

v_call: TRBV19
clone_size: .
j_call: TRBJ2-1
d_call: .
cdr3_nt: TGTGCCAGTAGTTTCATCGACAGGAGCTCCTACAATGAGCAGTTCTTC
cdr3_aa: CASSFIDRSSYNEQFF

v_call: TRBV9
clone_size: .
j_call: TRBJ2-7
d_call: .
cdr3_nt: TGTGCCAGCAGCGTAGCTGGGCAGGGGGGCTACGAGCAGTACTTC
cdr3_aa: CASSVAGQGGYEQYF

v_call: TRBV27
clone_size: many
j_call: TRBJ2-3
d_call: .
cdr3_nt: TGTGCCAGCAACAAAGCCTCGACAGCCTGGCAAGATACGCAGTATTTT
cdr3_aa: CASNKASTAWQDTQYF

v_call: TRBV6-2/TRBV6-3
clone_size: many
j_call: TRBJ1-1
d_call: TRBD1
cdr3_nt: TGTGCCAGCAGCGTGGACAGGGGGCGAGCTTTCTTT
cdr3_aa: CASSVDRGRAFF

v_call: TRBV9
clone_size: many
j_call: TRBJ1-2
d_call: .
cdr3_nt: TGTGCCAGCAGCTCAACTCGGGACGGCTATGGCTACACCTTC
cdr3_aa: CASSSTRDGYGYTF

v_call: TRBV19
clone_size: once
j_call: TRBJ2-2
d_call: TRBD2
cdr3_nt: TGTGCCAGTAGTATCCCCAAAAGGACGGGGGGCACCGGGGAGCTGTTTTTT
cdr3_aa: CASSIPKRTGGTGELFF

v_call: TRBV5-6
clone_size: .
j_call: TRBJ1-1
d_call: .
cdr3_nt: TGTGCCAGCAGCCAGGGGATACTCGGGAACACTGAAGCTTTCTTT
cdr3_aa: CASSQGILGNTEAFF

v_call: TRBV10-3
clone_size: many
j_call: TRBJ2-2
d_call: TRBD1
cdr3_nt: TGTGCCTTAAGATCCGGGACAGGGCCCACCGGGGAGCTGTTTTTT
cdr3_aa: CALRSGTGPTGELFF